This T cell receptor beta chain was obtained from a study of T-cell memory formation after mild COVID-19. Study-wide context: TCR clusters were mostly donor specific.

Using constant-segment primers, 5'RACE produced TCR alpha and TCR beta cDNA libraries carrying sample barcodes and UMIs. TCRdb reprocessed the 5' RACE reads via MiXCR and lists one record per CDR3 protein. The table lists nearly 110,000 distinct CDR3 sequences, approximately 17% of them singletons, with around 28% in the top ten. V lost 3 bases, J lost 2 bases, and 12 bases lay in between. The CDR3 is made up of 14 amino acids. CDR1 is SGHDT and CDR2 is YYEEEE in the germline V gene. Sequences were obtained from PBMCs or a T cell subset sorted from them (not recorded which). The chain carries TRBV5-6 and TRBJ2-7; D perhaps matches TRBD2 (7 bases). This receptor was identified in an adult woman who had mild COVID-19 (a few samples of this study predate the infection). Cell type and time point are not known. CDR3 coding DNA: TGTGCCAGCAGCTCCGGGGGGCTCACCTACGAGCAGTACTTC. Translated: CASSSGGLTYEQYF.